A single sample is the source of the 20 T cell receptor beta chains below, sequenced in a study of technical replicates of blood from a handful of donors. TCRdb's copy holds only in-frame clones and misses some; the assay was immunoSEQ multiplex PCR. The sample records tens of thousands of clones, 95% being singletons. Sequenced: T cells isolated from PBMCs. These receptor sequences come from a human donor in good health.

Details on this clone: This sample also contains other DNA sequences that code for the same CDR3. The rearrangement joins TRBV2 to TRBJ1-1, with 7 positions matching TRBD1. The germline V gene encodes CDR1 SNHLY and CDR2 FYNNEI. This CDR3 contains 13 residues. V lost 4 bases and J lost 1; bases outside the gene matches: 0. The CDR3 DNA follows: TGTGCCAGCAGTGGACAGGGGAACACTGAAGCTTTCTTT. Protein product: CASSGQGNTEAFF.

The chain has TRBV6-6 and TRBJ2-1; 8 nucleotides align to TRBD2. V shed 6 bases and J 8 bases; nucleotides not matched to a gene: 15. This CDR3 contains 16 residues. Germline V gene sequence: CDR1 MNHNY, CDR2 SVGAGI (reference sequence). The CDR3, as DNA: TGTGCCAGCAGACGAGGGATCGGGGGGGCCTTGGATGAGCAGTTCTTC. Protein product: CASRRGIGGALDEQFF.

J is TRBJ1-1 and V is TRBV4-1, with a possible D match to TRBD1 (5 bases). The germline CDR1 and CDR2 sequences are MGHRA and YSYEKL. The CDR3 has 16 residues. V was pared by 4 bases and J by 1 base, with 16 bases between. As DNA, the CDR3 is TGCGCCAGCAGCCCCCGACACGGGGGAAAGAACACTGAAGCTTTCTTT. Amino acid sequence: CASSPRHGGKNTEAFF.

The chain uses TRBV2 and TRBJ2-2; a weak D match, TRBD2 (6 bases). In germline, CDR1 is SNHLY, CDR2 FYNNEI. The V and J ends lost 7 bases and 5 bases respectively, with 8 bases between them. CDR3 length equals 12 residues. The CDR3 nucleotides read TGTGCCAGCATGGGGGGTACCGGGGAGCTGTTTTTT. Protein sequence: CASMGGTGELFF.

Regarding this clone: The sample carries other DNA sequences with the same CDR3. CDR3 region: CASSETSYEQYF. The CDR3 DNA sequence: TGTGCCAGCAGTGAGACATCCTACGAGCAGTACTTC. J is TRBJ2-7 and V is TRBV2; D uncertain. CDR3 length: 12 amino acids. V shed 3 bases and J shed 1 base, with 4 bases lying between them. From germline, CDR1 is SNHLY and CDR2 FYNNEI.

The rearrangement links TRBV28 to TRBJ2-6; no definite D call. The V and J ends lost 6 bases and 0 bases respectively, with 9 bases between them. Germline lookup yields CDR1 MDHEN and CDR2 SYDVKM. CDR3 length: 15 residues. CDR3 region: CASSPGTSGANVLTF. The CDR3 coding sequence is TGTGCCAGCAGCCCAGGTACCTCTGGGGCCAACGTCCTGACTTTC.

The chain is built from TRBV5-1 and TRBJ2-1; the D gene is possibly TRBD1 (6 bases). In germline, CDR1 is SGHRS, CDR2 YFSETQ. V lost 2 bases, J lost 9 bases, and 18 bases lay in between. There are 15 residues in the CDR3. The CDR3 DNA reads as TGCGCCAGCAGCTTAGTCCCGGGACATTCGGGTGAGCAGTTCTTC. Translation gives CASSLVPGHSGEQFF.

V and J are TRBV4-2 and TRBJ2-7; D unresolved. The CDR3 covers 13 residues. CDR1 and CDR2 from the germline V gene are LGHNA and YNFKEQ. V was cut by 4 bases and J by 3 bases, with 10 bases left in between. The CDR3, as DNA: TGTGCCAGCAGCCCCCTGGGCGTCTACGAGCAGTACTTC. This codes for CASSPLGVYEQYF.

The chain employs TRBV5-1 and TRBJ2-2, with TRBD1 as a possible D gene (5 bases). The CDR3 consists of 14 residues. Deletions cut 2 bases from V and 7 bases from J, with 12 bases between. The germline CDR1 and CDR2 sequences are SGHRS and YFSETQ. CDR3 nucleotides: TGCGCCAGCAGCTTAAGACAGATCCACGGGGAGCTGTTTTTT. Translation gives CASSLRQIHGELFF.

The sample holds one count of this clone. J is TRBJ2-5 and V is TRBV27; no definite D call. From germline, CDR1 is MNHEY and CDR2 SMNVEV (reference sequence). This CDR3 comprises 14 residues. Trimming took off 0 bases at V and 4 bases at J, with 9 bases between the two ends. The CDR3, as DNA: TGTGCCAGCAGTTTATCGCAGGTTGGAGAGACCCAGTACTTC. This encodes CASSLSQVGETQYF.

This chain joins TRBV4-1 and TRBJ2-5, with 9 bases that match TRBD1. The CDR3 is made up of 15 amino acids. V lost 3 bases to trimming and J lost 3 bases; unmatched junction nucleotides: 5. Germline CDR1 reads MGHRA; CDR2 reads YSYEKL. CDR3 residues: CASSQVGTGKETQYF. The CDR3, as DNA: TGCGCCAGCAGCCAGGTCGGGACAGGGAAAGAGACCCAGTACTTC.

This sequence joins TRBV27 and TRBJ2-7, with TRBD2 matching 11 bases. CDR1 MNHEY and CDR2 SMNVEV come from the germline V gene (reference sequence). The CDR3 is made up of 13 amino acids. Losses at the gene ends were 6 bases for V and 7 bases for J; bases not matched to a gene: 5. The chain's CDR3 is CASRIAGGWEQYF. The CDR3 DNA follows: TGTGCCAGCAGAATAGCGGGAGGGTGGGAGCAGTACTTC.

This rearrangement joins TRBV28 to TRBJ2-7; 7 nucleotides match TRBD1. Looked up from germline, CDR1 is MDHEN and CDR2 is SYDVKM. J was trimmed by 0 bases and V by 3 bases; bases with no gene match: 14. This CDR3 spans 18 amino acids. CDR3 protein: CASSFFHTRDSSSYEQYF. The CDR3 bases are TGTGCCAGCAGTTTTTTTCACACTAGGGACAGTAGCTCCTACGAGCAGTACTTC.

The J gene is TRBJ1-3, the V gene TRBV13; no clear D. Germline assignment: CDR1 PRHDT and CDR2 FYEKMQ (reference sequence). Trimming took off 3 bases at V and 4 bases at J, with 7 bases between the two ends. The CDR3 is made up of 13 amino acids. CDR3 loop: CASSFGAGNTIYF. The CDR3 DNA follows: TGTGCCAGCAGCTTTGGAGCCGGAAACACCATATATTTT.

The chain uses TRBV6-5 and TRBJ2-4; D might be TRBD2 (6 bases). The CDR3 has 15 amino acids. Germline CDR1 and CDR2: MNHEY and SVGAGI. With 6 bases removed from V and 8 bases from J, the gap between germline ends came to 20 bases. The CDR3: CASSYRGRGSYIQYF. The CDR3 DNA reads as TGTGCCAGCAGCTACCGAGGACGGGGGTCGTACATTCAGTACTTC.

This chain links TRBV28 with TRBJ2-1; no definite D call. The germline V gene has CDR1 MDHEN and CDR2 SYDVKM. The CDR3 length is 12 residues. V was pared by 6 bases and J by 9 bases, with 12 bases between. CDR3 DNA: TGTGCCAGCAGCCTTAGTGCCGGTGAGCAGTTCTTC. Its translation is CASSLSAGEQFF.

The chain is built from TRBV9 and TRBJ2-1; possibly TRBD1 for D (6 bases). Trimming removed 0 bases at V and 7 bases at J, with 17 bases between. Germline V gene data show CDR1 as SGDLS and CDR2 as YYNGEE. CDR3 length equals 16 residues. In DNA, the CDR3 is TGTGCCAGCAGCGTAGGGGGGCCAATTCAACGTAATGAGCAGTTCTTC. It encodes CASSVGGPIQRNEQFF.

The CDR3 is CASKKTGGARSGYTF. DNA for the CDR3: TGTGCCAGCAAAAAAACGGGGGGGGCCAGGTCTGGCTACACCTTC. This rearrangement joins TRBV7-2 to TRBJ1-2; tentative D call: TRBD1 (6 bases). Germline V CDR1 and CDR2: SGHTA, FQGNSA. CDR3 size: 15 residues. V shed 7 bases and J shed 7 bases, with 22 bases lying between them.

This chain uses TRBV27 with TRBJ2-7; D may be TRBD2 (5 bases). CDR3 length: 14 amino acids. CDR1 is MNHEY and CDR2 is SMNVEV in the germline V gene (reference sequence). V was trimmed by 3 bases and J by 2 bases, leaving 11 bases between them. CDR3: CASSFSGVAYEQYF. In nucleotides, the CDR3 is TGTGCCAGCAGTTTTTCCGGGGTGGCCTACGAGCAGTACTTC.

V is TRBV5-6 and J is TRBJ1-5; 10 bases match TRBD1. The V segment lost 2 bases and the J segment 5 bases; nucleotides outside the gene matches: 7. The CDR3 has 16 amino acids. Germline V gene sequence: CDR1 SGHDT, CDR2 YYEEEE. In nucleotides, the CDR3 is TGTGCCAGCAGCTTCTATGGACAGGGGGTACATCAGCCCCAGCATTTT. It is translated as CASSFYGQGVHQPQHF. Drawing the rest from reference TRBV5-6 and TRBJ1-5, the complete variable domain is DAGVTQSPTHLIKTRGQQVTLRCSPKSGHDTVSWYQQALGQGPQFIFQYYEEEERQRGNFPDRFSGHQFPNYSSELNVNALLLGDSALYLCASSFYGQGVHQPQHFGDGTRLSIL.